The subject of this entry is one T cell receptor beta chain. CDR1 is MNHNY and CDR2 is SVGAGI in the germline V gene (reference sequence). Trimming shortened V by 3 bases and J by 5 bases, and 7 bases separated the two germline ends. This CDR3 contains 12 residues. The data stem from a study of shared clonotypes between healthy human individuals. The protocol was immunoSEQ multiplex PCR, while the TCRdb copy is restricted to in-frame clones and leaves out a portion. The sample has millions of clones, approximately 95% seen once. The specimen was naive CD4+ T cells sorted from blood. Subset reported: CD45RA+ positively selected. The TCR originated in a man in his late teens or twenties in good health. The rearrangement joins TRBV6-6 to TRBJ2-5, with unresolved D. The CDR3 DNA reads as TGTGCCAGCAGTTATAATGGTGAGACCCAGTACTTC. Translation gives CASSYNGETQYF.